The present entry profiles one T cell receptor beta chain with its context. The time point is: pretreatment peripheral blood. Patient sample counts ranged from 1 to 8, pretreatment and on-treatment. The V segment lost 4 bases and the J segment 2 bases; nucleotides outside the gene matches: 8. The germline gives CDR1 SGHRS, CDR2 YFSETQ. This CDR3 is built from 15 residues. The record originates from a study of PD-L1 blockade in urothelial cancer. Repertoires were generated with immunoSEQ multiplex PCR, while TCRdb's copy carries only in-frame clones and drops some. Of 60,000 or so clones in the sample, roughly 85% were seen once.

Specimen: PBMCs, collected around atezolizumab (anti-PD-L1) treatment. The receptor comes from a man aged 70 or older with urothelial cancer. The chain uses TRBV5-1 and TRBJ2-5, with 7 bases fitting TRBD1. The DNA for the CDR3 is TGCGCCAGCAGCCCTTTAGGGACAGAACAAGAGACCCAGTACTTC. Its translation is CASSPLGTEQETQYF. Full variable domain (rest looked up from reference TRBV5-1 and TRBJ2-5): KAGVTQTPRYLIKTRGQQVTLSCSPISGHRSVSWYQQTPGQGLQFLFEYFSETQRNKGNFPGRFSGRQFSNSRSEMNVSTLELGDSALYLCASSPLGTEQETQYFGPGTRLLVL.